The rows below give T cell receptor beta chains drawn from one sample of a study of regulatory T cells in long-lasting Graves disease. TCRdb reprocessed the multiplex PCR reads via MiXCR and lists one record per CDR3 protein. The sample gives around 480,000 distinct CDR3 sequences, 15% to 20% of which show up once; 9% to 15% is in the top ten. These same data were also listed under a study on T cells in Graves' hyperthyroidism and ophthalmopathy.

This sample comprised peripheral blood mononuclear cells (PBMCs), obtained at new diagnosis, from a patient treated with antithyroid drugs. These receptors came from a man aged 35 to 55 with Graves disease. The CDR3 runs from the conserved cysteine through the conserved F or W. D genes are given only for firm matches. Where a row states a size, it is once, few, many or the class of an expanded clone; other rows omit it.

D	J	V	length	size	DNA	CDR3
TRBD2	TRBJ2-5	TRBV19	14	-	TGTGCCAGTAGTATGACTAGCGGGAGAGAGACCCAGTACTTC	CASSMTSGRETQYF
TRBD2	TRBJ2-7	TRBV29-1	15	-	TGCAGCGTGGGGCCCGCTAGCGGGGCCTCCTACGAGCAGTACTTC	CSVGPASGASYEQYF
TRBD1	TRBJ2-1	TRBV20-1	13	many	TGCAGTGCTAAGGGACAGGGGTACAATGAGCAGTTCTTC	CSAKGQGYNEQFF
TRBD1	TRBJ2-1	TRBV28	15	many	TGTGCCAGCACCACCAGAAGAGGGGGCTTTACGGAGCAGTTCTTC	CASTTRRGGFTEQFF
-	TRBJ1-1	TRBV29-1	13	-	TGCAGCGCTAGACCGCTATCTTCCGCTGAAGCTTTCTTT	CSARPLSSAEAFF
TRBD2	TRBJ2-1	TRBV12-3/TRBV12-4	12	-	TGTGCCAGCAGTTTGATGACTAGCGGGAGGGTCTTC	CASSLMTSGRVF
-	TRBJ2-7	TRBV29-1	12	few	TGCAGCGTTGACAGGGCTCGTCACGAGCAGTACTTC	CSVDRARHEQYF
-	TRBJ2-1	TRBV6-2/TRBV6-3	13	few	TGTGCCAGCACCCGGACTGGAATGAATGAGCAGTTCTTC	CASTRTGMNEQFF
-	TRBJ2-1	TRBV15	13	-	TGTGCCACCACCTCTTCCAGAGTCCATGGGCAGTTCTTC	CATTSSRVHGQFF
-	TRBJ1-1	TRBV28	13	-	TGTGCCAGCAGACTTGACAGGAACACTGAAGCTTTCTTT	CASRLDRNTEAFF
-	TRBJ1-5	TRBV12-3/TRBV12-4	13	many	TGTGCCAGCGTGGACTACCCAAATCAGCCCCAGCATTTT	CASVDYPNQPQHF
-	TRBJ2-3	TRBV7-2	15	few	TGTGCCAGCAGCTTAATGGCCAGCTGGGAGGATACGCAGTATTTT	CASSLMASWEDTQYF
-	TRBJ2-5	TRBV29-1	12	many	TGCAGCGTTGATTGGACCCAAGAGACCCAGTACTTC	CSVDWTQETQYF
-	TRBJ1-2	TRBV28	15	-	TGTGCCAGCAGTTTATATAACAGGATCAACTATGGCTACACCTTC	CASSLYNRINYGYTF
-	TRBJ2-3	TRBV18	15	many	TGTGCCAGCTCACCACGGGCAGCTAGCACAGATACGCAGTATTTT	CASSPRAASTDTQYF
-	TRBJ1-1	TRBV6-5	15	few	TGTGCCAGCAGTTACATTCAGGGGTCGGGCACTGAAGCTTTCTTT	CASSYIQGSGTEAFF
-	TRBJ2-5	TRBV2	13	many	TGTGCCAGCAGCTTAGCCTACCAAGAGACCCAGTACTTC	CASSLAYQETQYF
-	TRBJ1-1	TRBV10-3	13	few	TGTGCCACCCACAAGGTAGCGAACACTGAAGCTTTCTTT	CATHKVANTEAFF
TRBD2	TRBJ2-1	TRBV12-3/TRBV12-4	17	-	TGTGCCAGCAGTTTTCGGTCGGGGGGGACTGCATACAATGAGCAGTTCTTC	CASSFRSGGTAYNEQFF
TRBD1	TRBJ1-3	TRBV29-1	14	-	TGCAGCGTTGAGGGACAGGGGGCTGGAAACACCATATATTTT	CSVEGQGAGNTIYF
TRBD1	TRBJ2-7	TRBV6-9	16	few	TGTACCAGCAGTTACTCTGGTCGGACAGGGGACTACGAGCAGTACTTC	CTSSYSGRTGDYEQYF
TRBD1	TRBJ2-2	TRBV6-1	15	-	TGTGCCAGCTGTCAGGGACAGGGGCGAATCGGGGAGCTGTTTTTT	CASCQGQGRIGELFF
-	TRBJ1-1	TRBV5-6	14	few	TGTGCCAGCAGCCCTTTGATACCTGGCACTGAAGCTTTCTTT	CASSPLIPGTEAFF
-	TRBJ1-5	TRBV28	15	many	TGTGCCAGCAGTTCCCCCCTGAGGCCGGGGCAGCCCCAGCATTTT	CASSSPLRPGQPQHF
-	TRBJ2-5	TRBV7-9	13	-	TGTGCCAGCAGCTTCCCGGGACAAAGAGACCAGTACTTC	CASSFPGQRDQYF
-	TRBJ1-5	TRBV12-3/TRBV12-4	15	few	TGTGCCAGCAGTTTAGGACATCCTAGCAATCAGCCCCAGCATTTT	CASSLGHPSNQPQHF
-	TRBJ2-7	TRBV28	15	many	TGTGCCAGCAGTTTACCTCCAGGGAACTCCTACGAGCAGTACTTC	CASSLPPGNSYEQYF
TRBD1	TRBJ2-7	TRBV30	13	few	TGTGCCTGGAGTGGCCGAGGGGGCCACGAGCAGTACTTC	CAWSGRGGHEQYF
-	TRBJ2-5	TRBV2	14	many	TGTGCCAGCAGTGAGCCCCGGGACAAGAAGACCCAGTACTTC	CASSEPRDKKTQYF
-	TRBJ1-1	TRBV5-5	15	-	TGTGCCAGCAGCTTCCTTGCCAGGGCGAACACTGAAGCTTTCTTT	CASSFLARANTEAFF
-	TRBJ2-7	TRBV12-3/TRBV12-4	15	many	TGTGCCAGCAGTTTCTCTCGACTGATGACCCAAGAGCAGTACTTC	CASSFSRLMTQEQYF